This T cell receptor (beta chain) was documented in a study of blood T cell repertoires in COVID-19. Whole-study context: COVID-19 samples, acute and convalescent, were from the United States, Italy and Spain. Nucleic acid was either cDNA or gDNA, and it came from T cells, B-cell-depleted T cells, or PBMCs.

This CDR3 comprises 15 residues. Germline CDR1 reads SEHNR; CDR2 reads FQNEAQ (reference sequence). J lost 2 bases, V lost 5 bases, and 6 bases had no gene match. In the study's own analysis: Reference gene primer amplification gave estimated nucleated cell counts. Sequenced by immunoSEQ multiplex PCR; TCRdb stores in-frame clones only, minus some. That table furnishes V, J and clone size, whereas the DNA furnished D and trimming. Of 110,000 to 150,000 clones in the sample, 82% are singletons; the top ten hold about 4%. Sequencing was done on a sample of peripheral blood. The receptor comes from an elderly woman with acute or convalescent COVID-19. The rearrangement uses TRBV7-9 and TRBJ2-1; 7 nucleotides agree with TRBD1. The CDR3 nucleotides read TGTGCCAGCAGCCGACCCGGGACAGCCTACAATGAGCAGTTCTTC. This sequence encodes CASSRPGTAYNEQFF. The full variable domain, rest sourced from reference TRBV7-9 and TRBJ2-1, is DTGVSQNPRHKITKRGQNVTFRCDPISEHNRLYWYRQTLGQGPEFLTYFQNEAQLEKSRLLSDRFSAERPKGSFSTLEIQRTEQGDSAMYLCASSRPGTAYNEQFFGPGTRLTVL.